Listed below are T cell receptor beta chains from one sample, sequenced in a study of identifying expanded T cells in peripheral blood. Here immunoSEQ multiplex PCR was the method, and the copy in TCRdb shows in-frame clones only, minus some. The table lists roughly 92,000 clones, approximately 90% of them singletons. The sample consisted of blood. The receptors were sampled from a person aged 18 to 75 in good health. The CDR3 runs from the conserved cysteine through the conserved F or W. Each record gives: D gene, J gene, clone size, V gene, CDR3 DNA, CDR3 protein. A D gene is named only where the DNA matches it firmly. Clone size is not always given. Where it is, it says once, few, many or a class for expanded clones.

.,TRBJ1-5,.,TRBV18,TGTGCCAGCTCACCAGGGGTCGACGGGAACAGCAATCAGCCCCAGCATTTT,CASSPGVDGNSNQPQHF
.,TRBJ2-1,.,TRBV7-9,TGTGCCAGCAGCTTAATTTCAAACAATGAGCAGTTCTTC,CASSLISNNEQFF
.,TRBJ1-2,.,TRBV19,TGTGCCAGTAGTATTGGGACGCTCTATGACTATGGCTACACCTTC,CASSIGTLYDYGYTF
.,TRBJ1-5,.,TRBV27,TGTGCCAGCAGTTTCACGTGGGGAAGGGATCAGCCCCAGCATTTT,CASSFTWGRDQPQHF
TRBD1,TRBJ1-6,.,TRBV10-3,TGTGCCATCACCGAGAGGGGGACAGGGACTTCACCCCTCCACTTT,CAITERGTGTSPLHF
TRBD1,TRBJ1-4,.,TRBV7-2,TGTGCCAGCAGCCTACTACAGGGGACTTACGGCGAAAAACTGTTTTTT,CASSLLQGTYGEKLFF
.,TRBJ2-7,.,TRBV11-2,TGTGCCAGCAGCCCTTCTGGCAGCCACGTTTCCTACGAGCAGTACTTC,CASSPSGSHVSYEQYF
.,TRBJ1-2,.,TRBV5-6,TGTGCCAGCTCGAGAGGACGCGTTACCTATGGCTACACCTTC,CASSRGRVTYGYTF
TRBD1,TRBJ1-2,.,TRBV6-4,TGTGCCAGCAGTCCCCGTCTGGGACAGGGGGCCGGCGGCTACACCTTC,CASSPRLGQGAGGYTF
.,TRBJ1-6,once,TRBV6-6,TGTGCCAGCAGGCCGCCCGGATCCTATAATTCACCCCTCCACTTT,CASRPPGSYNSPLHF
.,TRBJ1-1,.,TRBV6-6,TGTGCCAGCAGTTACTCCCCCGGTAACACTGAAGCTTTCTTT,CASSYSPGNTEAFF
.,TRBJ1-6,.,TRBV28,TGTGCCAGCAGCCCCCCCAGGGTTAGTTCACCCCTCCACTTT,CASSPPRVSSPLHF
TRBD1,TRBJ1-6,.,TRBV28,TGTGCCAGCAGTAGTCCCGGGACAGGGAATAATTCACCCCTCCACTTT,CASSSPGTGNNSPLHF
.,TRBJ1-1,.,TRBV29-1,TGCAGCGTTGGGCCGAACACTGAAGCTTTCTTT,CSVGPNTEAFF
.,TRBJ1-1,.,TRBV29-1,TGCAGCGTGGACATGGGGGGCACTGAAGCTTTCTTT,CSVDMGGTEAFF
TRBD1,TRBJ1-2,.,TRBV6-6,TGTGCCAGCAGTCTTACAGGGGGGAATGGCTACACCTTC,CASSLTGGNGYTF
TRBD1,TRBJ1-6,few,TRBV4-3,TGCGCCAGCAGCCAAGATCGGGACAGTCCCCGGGCCCTCCACTTT,CASSQDRDSPRALHF
.,TRBJ2-7,.,TRBV28,TGTGCCAGCAGCGCCGACAGGTCCCCCTACGAGCAGTACTTC,CASSADRSPYEQYF
.,TRBJ1-1,.,TRBV6-5,TGTGCCAGCCATAAGGGAGTTTGGGCTTTCTTT,CASHKGVWAFF
.,TRBJ2-1,.,TRBV11-3,TGTGCCAGCAGCCCATCCACAGGCAATGAGCAGTTCTTC,CASSPSTGNEQFF
TRBD2,TRBJ2-3,.,TRBV5-4,TGTGCCAGCAGCTTGGGCGGCGGGGGGGCCGGGGCAGATACGCAGTATTTT,CASSLGGGGAGADTQYF
TRBD1,TRBJ2-4,.,TRBV6-5,TGTGCCAGCAGGCCGAGGACAGGGGAAAACATTCAGTACTTC,CASRPRTGENIQYF
.,TRBJ1-2,.,TRBV15,TGTGCCACCGGACCAGGAAATAATAACTATGGCTACACCTTC,CATGPGNNNYGYTF
.,TRBJ1-1,.,TRBV10-3,TGTGCCATCGATGAAGGGGGGATGAACACTGAAGCTTTCTTT,CAIDEGGMNTEAFF
.,TRBJ2-3,.,TRBV4-3,TGCGCCAGCAGCCGGGGGGAATTGGATACGCAGTATTTT,CASSRGELDTQYF
.,TRBJ1-2,.,TRBV7-8,TGTGCCAGCAGCTTAGGGCTGGGTGGAAATGGCTACACCTTC,CASSLGLGGNGYTF
TRBD2,TRBJ2-3,.,TRBV9,TGTGCCAGCAGCGTATCTGGACTAGCGGGGGGAACAGATACGCAGTATTTT,CASSVSGLAGGTDTQYF
.,TRBJ2-5,once,TRBV7-9,TGTGCCAGCAGCGAACAAGAGACCCAGTACTTC,CASSEQETQYF
.,TRBJ2-2,once,TRBV11-2,TGTGCCAGCAGCTTAATTGGGGTTAGGCTGTTTTTT,CASSLIGVRLFF
.,TRBJ2-3,.,TRBV6-5,TGTGCCAGCAGTTTGAAGACAGGCGAAGATACGCAGTATTTT,CASSLKTGEDTQYF
.,TRBJ1-6,.,TRBV2,TGTGCCAGCATTCAGGGGCTTAATTCACCCCTCCACTTT,CASIQGLNSPLHF
TRBD1,TRBJ2-7,.,TRBV27,TGTGCCAGCAGTCTACAGGGGGCAAGGGACGAGCAGTACTTC,CASSLQGARDEQYF
TRBD1,TRBJ1-1,.,TRBV6-6,TGTGCCAGCAGTCCGGACAGGAGGAACACTGAAGCTTTCTTT,CASSPDRRNTEAFF
TRBD1,TRBJ1-2,.,TRBV18,TGTGCCAGCTCACAAGTACCGGGACAGGTCAAATCTAACTATGGCTACACCTTC,CASSQVPGQVKSNYGYTF
TRBD2,TRBJ2-2,.,TRBV4-1,TGCGCCAGCAGCCAAGATATAGCGGGGGCCCGACCTCGAGGCACCGGGGAGCTGTTTTTT,CASSQDIAGARPRGTGELFF
.,TRBJ1-1,.,TRBV19,TGTGCCAGTAGTATTCTCAGGGGAGGGTCCCCTGAAGCTTTCTTT,CASSILRGGSPEAFF
TRBD1,TRBJ2-7,.,TRBV6-6,TGTGCCAGCAGTTCCCGTCAGGGGGCCCCTCCCTACGAGCAGTACTTC,CASSSRQGAPPYEQYF
.,TRBJ2-7,.,TRBV4-3,TGCGCCAGCAGCCAAGATCGGGGCACCTACGAGCAGTACTTC,CASSQDRGTYEQYF
.,TRBJ2-7,.,TRBV11-2,TGTGCCAGCAGCTTAGCCTCTGGCTGGGCCATGGAGCAGTACTTC,CASSLASGWAMEQYF
.,TRBJ2-3,.,TRBV5-6,TGTGCCAGCAGCGCTCGGGGCACAGATACGCAGTATTTT,CASSARGTDTQYF
TRBD2,TRBJ2-3,.,TRBV9,TGTGCCAGCAGCCCCCCCCCGGGCGGGGGGTCTAGCACAGATACGCAGTATTTT,CASSPPPGGGSSTDTQYF
TRBD1,TRBJ1-4,.,TRBV28,TGTGCCAGCATTAAGACAGGGGGGGATGAAAAACTGTTTTTT,CASIKTGGDEKLFF
.,TRBJ1-5,.,TRBV29-1,TGCAGCGTCGCAGGGGACCTCGGGCAGCCCCAGCATTTT,CSVAGDLGQPQHF
.,TRBJ1-1,.,TRBV7-8,TGTGCCAGCAGCCTCGAGGGGCAGGGTGTTCTCGGGGAGGACACTGAAGCTTTCTTT,CASSLEGQGVLGEDTEAFF
.,TRBJ1-2,once,TRBV18,TGTGCCAGCTCACCGCCCACAGCGTCTAACTATGGCTACACCTTC,CASSPPTASNYGYTF